The 2 T cell receptor beta chains in this list originate from one sample, sequenced in a study of technical replicates of blood from a handful of donors. The protocol was immunoSEQ multiplex PCR, while the TCRdb copy is restricted to in-frame clones and leaves out a portion. This sample has around 76,000 clones, with 91% found just once. The source material was T cells isolated from PBMCs. All receptors come from a human donor in good health.

This rearrangement joins TRBV6-5 to TRBJ2-1; TRBD2 matches at 11 bases. The CDR3 runs to 14 residues. With V trimmed by 7 bases and J by 6 bases, 5 bases remained unmatched. In germline, CDR1 is MNHEY, CDR2 SVGAGI. For the CDR3, the DNA is TGTGCCAGCAAGGTACTAGCGGGAGTCAATGAGCAGTTCTTC. Encoded protein: CASKVLAGVNEQFF.

The genes are TRBV6-1 and TRBJ1-3; TRBD1 is a possible D gene (6 bases). Trimming removed 5 bases from V and 2 bases from J, with 13 bases in between. Germline CDR1 reads MNHNS; CDR2 reads SASEGT. CDR3 length equals 15 residues. CDR3 in amino acids: CASSSGGGPGNTIYF. The CDR3 bases are TGTGCCAGCAGTTCTGGGGGGGGGCCTGGAAACACCATATATTTT.